These T cell receptor beta chains were read from a single sample in a study of T cells expressing NK-cell markers. TCRdb reprocessed the 5' RACE reads and keeps a single row for each CDR3 protein, giving no DNA. With about 380,000 distinct CDR3 sequences in the sample, the ten largest clones hold roughly 5.2%. Sequenced: blood T cells: a sorted CD56 or NKG2C T cell subset, CD4+ or CD8+ T cells, or bulk PBMC T cells (not recorded which). Receptor source: a man aged 18-75 years in good health. Both conserved end residues are part of each CDR3.

j_gene	v_gene	CDR3aa
TRBJ2-5	TRBV7-7	CASSPLRNTAETQYF
TRBJ2-7	TRBV5-1	CASSHGDRLTYEQYF
TRBJ2-5	TRBV18	CASSPLPGGEQTQYF
TRBJ2-2	TRBV7-7	CASSTRTAFTGELFF
TRBJ2-3	TRBV12-3/TRBV12-4	CASRHPRIAGGTDTQYF
TRBJ1-2	TRBV29-1	CSVEEGQGEYSGYGYTF
TRBJ2-1	TRBV19	CATRTSLVNEQFF
TRBJ2-5	TRBV2	CASSRTLLPETQYF
TRBJ2-5	TRBV20-1	CSARGGQGGETQYF
TRBJ2-1	TRBV12-3/TRBV12-4	CASTRSPQGGEQFF
TRBJ1-2	TRBV27	CASSPHGLAGGYTF
TRBJ2-1	TRBV20-1	CSARRLAGTSRVYNEQFF
TRBJ2-4	TRBV3-1	CASSQAGTANMGAKNIQYF
TRBJ2-4	TRBV12-3/TRBV12-4	CASSLMLAKNIQYF
TRBJ2-3	TRBV7-9	CASSASRDSYPSDTQYF
TRBJ2-5	TRBV9	CASSVGGSGGIVRETQYF
TRBJ2-3	TRBV6-1	CASSMTVSTDTQYF
TRBJ2-2	TRBV5-1	CASRAQTSNTGELFF
TRBJ2-5	TRBV20-1	CSARLDRAPQETQYF
TRBJ2-1	TRBV6-1	CASTGAASSYNEQFF
TRBJ2-2	TRBV5-5	CASSGTGLFTGELFF
TRBJ2-1	TRBV7-9	CASSTWTGGSNEQFF
TRBJ2-1	TRBV25-1	CASKGQGGYEQFF
TRBJ2-1	TRBV7-2	CASRYSPGLAGGLAYNEQFF
TRBJ2-7	TRBV7-9	CASNNAGQGEQYF
TRBJ2-1	TRBV29-1	CSVEGQAISSYNEQFF
TRBJ1-5	TRBV6-5	CASSTLARDQPQHF
TRBJ1-2	TRBV19	CASSPDTGFGGYTF
TRBJ2-7	TRBV5-1	CASNTRDRGLYEQYF
TRBJ2-5	TRBV25-1	CASSVGGSGETQYF
TRBJ2-7	TRBV7-2	CASSLGLAGEVSYF
TRBJ2-2	TRBV2	CASMGLAVSDTGELFF
TRBJ2-5	TRBV20-1	CSAGVPRGETQYF
TRBJ2-5	TRBV20-1	CSARDRGTQTQYF
TRBJ2-1	TRBV10-2	CASRDRTGAYNEQFF
TRBJ2-3	TRBV12-3/TRBV12-4	CASSQTRGWTDTQYF
TRBJ2-5	TRBV19	CASSIVEARRETQYF
TRBJ1-2	TRBV6-1	CASSSRDRQQYYGYTF
TRBJ2-7	TRBV3-1	CASSQVIGGSYEQYF
TRBJ2-7	TRBV5-1	CASSGGAAQGTHEQYF